This TCR beta chain originates from a study of blood T cells in healthy people across ages. Study-wide points: Diversity was higher, and naive CD4+ cells more numerous, in long-lived donors than in aged donors.

This CDR3 is 13 amino acids long. Sample-barcoded 5' priming and a J-beta primer mix drove a second PCR of roughly 6 to 12 cycles. TCRdb independently ran MiXCR on the 5' RACE reads; one entry per CDR3 protein. The sample carries roughly 560,000 distinct CDR3 sequences, 20% to 30% recorded once. The sample holds a few counts of this clonotype. As yet, its antigen is unknown. These data are also associated with another study on T cells of mothers and their children. From that paper: Slightly higher overlap, not significant, was seen in related mother-child pairs than in unrelated pairs. There was no detection of any persistent microchimeric T cell clones.

The specimen sequenced was blood. The sequence was collected from a boy aged 5 to 17 in good health. The chain carries TRBV21-1 and TRBJ2-1; the table gives TRBD1 as D, unverified against the DNA. TRBV21-1 is assigned pseudogene status. The CDR3 DNA reads TGTGCCAGCAGCCCCCTGGGCCGCAATGAGCAGTTCTTC. It yields the protein CASSPLGRNEQFF.